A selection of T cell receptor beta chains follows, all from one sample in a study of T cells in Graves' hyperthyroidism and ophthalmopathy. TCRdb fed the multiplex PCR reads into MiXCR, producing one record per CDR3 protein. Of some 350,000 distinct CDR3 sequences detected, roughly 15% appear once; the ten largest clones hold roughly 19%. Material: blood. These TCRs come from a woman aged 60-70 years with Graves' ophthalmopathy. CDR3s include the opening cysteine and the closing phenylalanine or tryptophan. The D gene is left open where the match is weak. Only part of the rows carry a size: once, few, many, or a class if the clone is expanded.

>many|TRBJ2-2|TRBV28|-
CASRVNTGELFF
TGTGCCAGCAGGGTAAACACCGGGGAGCTGTTTTTT
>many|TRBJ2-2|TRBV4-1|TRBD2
CASSQASGRDGGELFF
TGCGCCAGCAGCCAGGCTAGCGGGAGGGATGGCGGGGAGCTGTTTTTT
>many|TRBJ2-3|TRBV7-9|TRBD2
CASSLGSGVNTQYF
TGTGCCAGCAGCTTAGGTAGCGGGGTAAATACGCAGTATTTT
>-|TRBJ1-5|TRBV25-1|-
CASTPPRGPQHF
TGTGCCAGCACCCCACCCCGGGGGCCCCAGCATTTT
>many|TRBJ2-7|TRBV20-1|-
CSASRGEASYEQYF
TGCAGTGCTAGCCGGGGAGAGGCTTCCTACGAGCAGTACTTC
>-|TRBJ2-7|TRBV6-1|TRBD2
CASRLGGSGTDDEQYF
TGTGCCAGCAGGCTGGGGGGTAGCGGGACCGATGACGAGCAGTACTTC
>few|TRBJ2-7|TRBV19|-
CASGPGVATTYEQYF
TGTGCCAGTGGCCCTGGAGTTGCGACCACCTACGAGCAGTACTTC
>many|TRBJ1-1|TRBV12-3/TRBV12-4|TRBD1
CASSPGTGRTAFF
TGTGCCAGCAGTCCCGGGACAGGGCGTACAGCTTTCTTT
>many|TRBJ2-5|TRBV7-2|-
CASSLANPELQMIYF
TGTGCCAGCAGCTTAGCCAACCCCGAACTTCAAATGATTTACTTC
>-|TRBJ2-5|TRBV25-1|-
CASSETGSYQETQYF
TGTGCCAGCAGTGAAACAGGGTCTTACCAAGAGACCCAGTACTTC
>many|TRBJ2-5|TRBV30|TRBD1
CAWRGRGSEETQYF
TGTGCCTGGAGGGGCAGGGGGTCAGAAGAGACCCAGTACTTC
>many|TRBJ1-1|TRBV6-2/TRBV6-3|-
CASKIGGFTEAFF
TGTGCCAGCAAAATAGGGGGTTTTACTGAAGCTTTCTTT
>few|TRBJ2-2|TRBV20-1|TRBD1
CSARVPTGLTGELFF
TGCAGTGCTAGAGTTCCGACAGGGCTGACCGGGGAGCTGTTTTTT
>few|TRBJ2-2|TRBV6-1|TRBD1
CASSTDRGRTGELFF
TGTGCCAGCAGCACGGACAGGGGGAGGACCGGGGAGCTGTTTTTT
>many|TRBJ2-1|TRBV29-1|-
CSVGRGAQSQFF
TGCAGCGTGGGTCGGGGGGCCCAATCGCAGTTCTTC
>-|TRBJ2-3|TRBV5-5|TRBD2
CASITLAGGPDTQYF
TGTGCCAGCATCACTCTAGCGGGAGGCCCAGATACGCAGTATTTT
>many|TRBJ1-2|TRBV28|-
CASSLTDYGYTF
TGTGCCAGCAGTTTGACGGACTATGGCTACACCTTC
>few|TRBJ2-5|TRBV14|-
CASSQFGQQETQYF
TGTGCCAGCAGCCAATTCGGTCAGCAAGAGACCCAGTACTTC
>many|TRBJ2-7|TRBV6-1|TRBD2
CASSSGLAGVYEQYF
TGTGCCAGCAGTTCGGGACTAGCGGGGGTTTACGAGCAGTACTTC
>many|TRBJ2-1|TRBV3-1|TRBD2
CASSQLAGTYNEQFF
TGTGCCAGCAGCCAATTAGCGGGAACCTACAATGAGCAGTTCTTC